Each of the 14 T cell receptor beta chains below was sequenced from the same sample in a study of cytomegalovirus exposure and HLA in healthy donors. Researchers ran the PCR with 60 Vbeta and 13 Jbeta primers. TCRdb's copy holds only in-frame clones and misses some; the assay was immunoSEQ multiplex PCR. The data show about 160,000 clones, approximately 85% seen once. Sequenced sample: PBMCs. Source of these receptors: a man between 18 and 29 years old in good health and CMV-seropositive.

This rearrangement joins TRBV5-1 to TRBJ1-3; no clear D gene. Trimming took off 4 bases at V and 0 bases at J, with 11 bases between the two ends. The CDR3 has 15 amino acids. Germline assignment: CDR1 SGHRS and CDR2 YFSETQ. The CDR3 protein is CASSPGISSGNTIYF. In DNA, the CDR3 is TGCGCCAGCAGCCCGGGGATTAGCTCTGGAAACACCATATATTTT.

Here the CDR3 reads CASSPHEGGGDNEQFF. CDR3 sequence (DNA): TGTGCCAGCAGCCCCCACGAGGGGGGGGGCGACAATGAGCAGTTCTTC. This chain joins TRBV9 and TRBJ2-1; a possible D gene is TRBD2 (7 bases). Trimming left V 4 bases short and J 5 bases short, with 19 bases between. This CDR3 spans 16 amino acids. CDR1 is SGDLS and CDR2 is YYNGEE in the germline V gene.

About this clone itself: Relative to the germline gene, one junction end is altered; a read error may explain this. CDR3 region: CAGRGQGNEKLFF. CDR3 bases: TGTGCCGGCAGGGGACAGGGTAATGAAAAACTGTTTTTT. The chain carries TRBV2 and TRBJ1-4; 9 nucleotides align to TRBD1. The CDR3 length is 13 residues. Germline V gives CDR1 SNHLY, CDR2 FYNNEI.

V is TRBV4-1 and J is TRBJ1-6; no definite D call. CDR1 and CDR2 (germline): MGHRA, YSYEKL. The CDR3 length is 14 residues. The V gene lost 0 bases and the J gene lost 8 bases, with 8 bases spanning the gap. CDR3 nucleotide sequence: TGCGCCAGCAGCCAAGAGATCGCAGATTCACCCCTCCACTTT. Amino acid sequence: CASSQEIADSPLHF.

This chain links TRBV5-1 with TRBJ1-2; D is undetermined. The CDR3 is made up of 13 amino acids. V lost 1 base to trimming and J lost 8 bases, with 12 bases between them. Per germline, CDR1 SGHRS and CDR2 YFSETQ. The CDR3 nucleotides read TGCGCCAGCAGCTTGAGGGCCGAGCGGGGCTACACCTTC. Its protein product is CASSLRAERGYTF.

V is TRBV27 and J is TRBJ2-1; the D gene is possibly TRBD2 (5 bases). There are 12 residues in the CDR3. V gave up 2 bases and J gave up 10 bases, with 9 bases separating them. Looked up from germline, CDR1 is MNHEY and CDR2 is SMNVEV (reference sequence). The CDR3: CASSLTGREQFF. CDR3 nucleotide sequence: TGTGCCAGCAGTTTAACGGGAAGGGAGCAGTTCTTC.

V usage is TRBV7-9 and J usage is TRBJ1-5; D is ambiguous. There are 12 residues in the CDR3. The germline gives CDR1 SEHNR, CDR2 FQNEAQ (reference sequence). Trimming left V 1 base short and J 6 bases short, with 4 bases between. The CDR3 coding sequence is TGTGCCAGCAGCTTAGTGAGTCAGCCCCAGCATTTT. It translates to CASSLVSQPQHF.

V and J are TRBV2 and TRBJ2-5; D is possibly TRBD2 (6 bases). The V gene lost 3 bases and the J gene lost 5 bases, with 16 bases spanning the gap. CDR1 and CDR2 (germline): SNHLY, FYNNEI. This CDR3 is built from 15 residues. The CDR3 sequence: CASSDSGLLWETQYF. CDR3 in DNA: TGTGCCAGCAGTGATTCGGGACTGCTCTGGGAGACCCAGTACTTC.

This clone showed up just a few times. The chain employs TRBV4-3 and TRBJ1-2, with 9 bases fitting TRBD1. Germline trimming cut 4 bases from V and 6 bases from J; bases unmatched to any gene: 3. The CDR3 runs to 13 residues. Germline V gene data show CDR1 as LGHNA and CDR2 as YSLEER. The CDR3 spells CASSPTGGNGYTF. In nucleotides, the CDR3 is TGCGCCAGCAGCCCCACAGGGGGCAATGGCTACACCTTC.

This chain joins TRBV9 and TRBJ1-1; D is unresolved. Germline CDR1 and CDR2: SGDLS and YYNGEE. The CDR3 has 15 residues. V lost 1 base to trimming and J lost 0 bases, with 10 bases between them. The CDR3 DNA reads TGTGCCAGCAGCGTAAGAGGTCTGATGAACACTGAAGCTTTCTTT. It codes for CASSVRGLMNTEAFF.

V usage is TRBV10-3 and J usage is TRBJ2-2; weak D call: TRBD2 (7 bases). This CDR3 spans 13 amino acids. Trimming cost V 11 bases and J 1 base, with 11 bases left between them. Germline CDR1 is ENHRY and CDR2 is SYGVKD. DNA for the CDR3: TGTGCCGCTAGGGGGGGGAACACCGGGGAGCTGTTTTTT. Translating gives CAARGGNTGELFF.

A note on this clone: A read error may account for a junction end that differs from germline. This sequence joins TRBV4-1 and TRBJ2-6; 8 positions match TRBD1. The CDR3 is 17 amino acids. Per the germline V gene, CDR1 is MGHRA and CDR2 is YSYEKL. The chain's CDR3 is CASSQVQDRAGANGLTF. The CDR3, as DNA: TGCGCCAGCAGCCAAGTTCAGGACAGGGCTGGGGCCAACGGCCTGACTTTC.

The chain links TRBV7-6 to TRBJ1-1; a possible D gene is TRBD1 (6 bases). The CDR3 has 17 residues. Trimming removed 1 base at V and 3 bases at J, with 18 bases between. CDR1 SGHVS and CDR2 FNYEAQ come from the germline V gene. The CDR3 DNA reads TGTGCCAGCAGCTTAGGGACCACAGGGACGGTGGACACTGAAGCTTTCTTT. Protein sequence: CASSLGTTGTVDTEAFF.

The table lists this clone with a count of one. The CDR3 reads CASSLVTVYEQYF. In nucleotides, the CDR3 is TGTGCCAGCAGCTTAGTCACAGTCTACGAGCAGTACTTC. V and J are TRBV11-2 and TRBJ2-7; D not resolved. The CDR3 sequence is 13 residues long. CDR1 is SGHAT and CDR2 is FQNNGV in the germline V gene. The V gene lost 1 base and the J gene lost 3 bases, with 7 bases spanning the gap. The complete variable domain, with remaining parts taken from reference TRBV11-2 and TRBJ2-7, reads EAGVAQSPRYKIIEKRQSVAFWCNPISGHATLYWYQQILGQGPKLLIQFQNNGVVDDSQLPKDRFSAERLKGVDSTLKIQPAKLEDSAVYLCASSLVTVYEQYFGPGTRLTVT.